These 25 T cell receptor beta chains originate from one sample sequenced in a study of T cells in Graves' hyperthyroidism and ophthalmopathy. The investigators amplified TCR beta CDR3 regions from RNA transcripts. HTBI primers were used for first-round RT-PCR of the TCR CDR3. TCRdb used MiXCR to reprocess the multiplex PCR reads, holding one entry per CDR3 protein. Of some 500,000 distinct CDR3 sequences listed, roughly a quarter are singletons. The material sequenced was blood. These receptors originate from a woman under 40 with Graves' ophthalmopathy.

The chain joins TRBV6-1 to TRBJ1-5; 7 bases are a match to TRBD1. V trimming: 6 bases; J trimming: 2 bases; junction bases outside the gene matches: 7. Germline assignment: CDR1 MNHNS and CDR2 SASEGT. The CDR3 has 15 residues. The CDR3 is CASSPNRGGNQPQHF. The CDR3 nucleotides read TGTGCCAGCAGCCCCAACAGGGGCGGCAATCAGCCCCAGCATTTT.

This clonotype was found a few times. The chain is built from TRBV20-1 and TRBJ1-3; no definite D call. Trimming took 6 bases from V and 0 from J, leaving 12 bases between them. Germline V gene data show CDR1 as DFQATT and CDR2 as SNEGSKA (reference sequence). This CDR3 is built from 14 residues. The chain's CDR3 is CSASQEISGNTIYF. CDR3 DNA sequence: TGCAGTGCCAGCCAGGAAATCTCTGGAAACACCATATATTTT.

This clonotype was seen a few times. The V and J genes are TRBV12-3 or TRBV12-4 and TRBJ1-5, with unresolved D. This CDR3 spans 12 amino acids. V shed 7 bases and J shed 1 base, with 5 bases lying between them. CDR3 amino acids: CASTLSNQPQHF. As DNA, the CDR3 is TGTGCCAGCACCCTCAGCAATCAGCCCCAGCATTTT.

Comment on this clonotype: Sequence at one end of the junction differs from germline and may be a read error. The chain links TRBV28 to TRBJ1-6; 8 nucleotides match TRBD1. CDR1 and CDR2 (germline): MDHEN, SYDVKM. The CDR3 runs to 15 residues. CDR3 in amino acids: CAGSWGGTGGSPLHF. In DNA form, the CDR3 reads TGTGCCGGCAGTTGGGGGGGGACAGGAGGATCACCCCTCCACTTT. The full variable domain, rest sourced from reference TRBV28 and TRBJ1-6, is DVKVTQSSRYLVKRTGEKVFLECVQDMDHENMFWYRQDPGLGLRLIYFSYDVKMKEKGDIPEGYSVSREKKERFSLILESASTNQTSMYLCAGSWGGTGGSPLHFGNGTRLTVT.

The rearrangement links TRBV10-3 to TRBJ2-2; D may be TRBD1 or TRBD2 (5 bases each). CDR1 and CDR2 (germline): ENHRY, SYGVKD. The CDR3 sequence is 15 residues long. The V gene lost 6 bases and the J gene lost 3 bases, with 14 bases spanning the gap. CDR3 sequence: CAISADIGDTGELFF. CDR3 sequence (DNA): TGTGCCATCAGCGCGGACATCGGGGACACCGGGGAGCTGTTTTTT.

A few counts support this clonotype. This chain connects TRBV6-1 to TRBJ2-5, with 10 bases identical to TRBD1. Trimming cost V 2 bases and J 1 base; bases outside gene matches: 4. The germline V gene encodes CDR1 MNHNS and CDR2 SASEGT. This CDR3 is 16 amino acids long. CDR3 sequence (DNA): TGTGCCAGCAGTGAAAGGAGGACAGGGGGCCAAGAGACCCAGTACTTC. Translation: CASSERRTGGQETQYF.

The chain joins TRBV7-9 to TRBJ1-2; possibly TRBD1 for D (5 bases). Trimming cost V 2 bases and J 7 bases, with 17 bases left between them. In germline, CDR1 is SEHNR, CDR2 FQNEAQ (reference sequence). The CDR3 runs to 15 residues. The CDR3 region is CASSLMRGSPSGYTF. The CDR3 DNA follows: TGTGCCAGCAGCTTAATGCGGGGCTCCCCCAGTGGCTACACCTTC.

Many counts were recorded for this clonotype. The J gene is TRBJ2-5, the V gene TRBV2; D remains unclear. This CDR3 has 14 residues. From germline, CDR1 is SNHLY and CDR2 FYNNEI. Trimming took 3 bases from V and 2 from J, leaving 10 bases between them. In nucleotides, the CDR3 is TGTGCCAGCAGTGATCTGGCAGCACAAGAGACCCAGTACTTC. This gives the protein CASSDLAAQETQYF.

This clonotype was recorded at least ten times. The rearrangement joins TRBV6-5 to TRBJ2-7; D remains ambiguous. The CDR3 contains 14 residues. CDR1 is MNHEY and CDR2 is SVGAGI in the germline V gene. V lost 4 bases and J lost 0, with 10 bases in between. DNA for the CDR3: TGTGCCAGCAGTTTCCCACGTGGCTCCTACGAGCAGTACTTC. Amino acids: CASSFPRGSYEQYF.

The sample holds a few counts of this clonotype. A much larger clone lies a single base off, so this may be a read error. The gene calls are TRBV10-3 and TRBJ1-1, with D possibly being TRBD1 (5 bases). CDR3 length: 14 residues. CDR1 and CDR2 from the germline V gene are ENHRY and SYGVKD. CDR3 nucleotide sequence: TGTGCCATCAGTGGTGGGACGGGAGACACTGAAGCTTGCTTT. Translation: CAISGGTGDTEACF.

V usage is TRBV28 and J usage is TRBJ1-2; possible D gene TRBD1, 5 bases. V lost 2 bases and J lost 4, with 14 bases in between. From germline, CDR1 is MDHEN and CDR2 SYDVKM. The length of the CDR3 is 15 residues. DNA of the CDR3: TGTGCCAGCAGTTTACAGATAGGTGGGGGCTATGGCTACACCTTC. This encodes CASSLQIGGGYGYTF.

This clonotype occurred many times. V is TRBV6-2 or TRBV6-3 and J is TRBJ2-7; a weak D match, TRBD2 (5 bases). Trimming took off 7 bases at V and 5 bases at J, with 18 bases between the two ends. Germline assignment: CDR1 MNHEY and CDR2 SVGEGT. The CDR3 contains 14 residues. CDR3 loop: CASNKEAIGNEQYF. The CDR3 bases are TGTGCCAGCAATAAGGAGGCAATCGGGAACGAGCAGTACTTC.

This clonotype was detected a few times. A read error may produce the germline difference seen at one junction end. V is TRBV27 and J is TRBJ2-4, with TRBD2 matching over 12 bases. The CDR3 sequence is 15 residues long. Germline V CDR1 and CDR2: MNHEY, SMNVEV (reference sequence). CDR3 DNA: TGTGCCAGCAGTCCACTAGCGGGGGGCGGAAACATTAAGTACTTC. Translated, it gives CASSPLAGGGNIKYF.

In this sample, this clonotype turned up a few times. V and J are TRBV20-1 and TRBJ1-2, with unresolved D. The V end was cut by 1 base, the J end by 3 bases, with 6 bases between. The CDR3 has 12 residues. Germline values: CDR1 DFQATT, CDR2 SNEGSKA (reference sequence). The CDR3 DNA reads as TGCAGTGCTAGAGGACTATACTATGGCTACACCTTC. Its translation: CSARGLYYGYTF.

In this sample, this clonotype turned up many times. This chain joins TRBV18 and TRBJ1-1; no reliable D call. Germline CDR1 KGHSH, CDR2 LQKENI. The V gene lost 2 bases and the J gene lost 4 bases, with 2 bases spanning the gap. CDR3 size: 11 residues. CDR3 loop: CASSPSTEAFF. As DNA, the CDR3 is TGTGCCAGCTCACCAAGCACTGAAGCTTTCTTT. The full variable domain, with the rest looked up from reference TRBV18 and TRBJ1-1, is NAGVMQNPRHLVRRRGQEARLRCSPMKGHSHVYWYRQLPEEGLKFMVYLQKENIIDESGMPKERFSAEFPKEGPSILRIQQVVRGDSAAYFCASSPSTEAFFGQGTRLTVV.

This clonotype showed up just a few times. This chain links TRBV20-1 with TRBJ1-2, with D perhaps TRBD1 (6 bases). The germline gives CDR1 DFQATT, CDR2 SNEGSKA (reference sequence). The CDR3 runs to 14 residues. The V end lost 6 bases, the J end lost 4 bases, and 18 bases lay between the germline ends. CDR3 sequence reads: CSALRTDSSYGYTF. The CDR3 DNA sequence: TGCAGTGCACTAAGGACAGATTCTTCCTATGGCTACACCTTC.

About this clonotype: At one end the junction does not follow the germline gene, possibly because of a read error. The V gene is TRBV28, the J gene TRBJ2-4; D is unresolved. The CDR3 runs to 12 residues. CDR1 and CDR2 (germline): MDHEN, SYDVKM. The CDR3 loop is CASKTPTHIKYF. The CDR3 DNA is TGTGCCAGCAAAACCCCCACACACATTAAGTACTTC.

This clonotype was observed a handful of times. This CDR3 is CASSLPLDSVPYGYTF. The CDR3 nucleotides are TGTGCCAGCAGCTTGCCCTTGGACAGTGTACCCTATGGCTACACCTTC. The chain employs TRBV11-1 and TRBJ1-2; TRBD1 might be the D (6 bases). The CDR3 has 16 residues. CDR1 and CDR2 (germline): SGHAT, FQDESV (reference sequence). V lost 3 bases and J 4 bases, leaving 18 bases between the germline ends.

The genes are TRBV7-8 and TRBJ2-5; the match to TRBD2 covers 8 bases. J gave up 4 bases and V 2 bases, and 12 bases lay outside the gene matches. CDR1 and CDR2 (germline): SGHVS, FQNEAQ. This CDR3 is 17 amino acids long. The CDR3 bases are TGTGCCAGCAGCTTACTAAGCGGGAGTGTTAAGAGAGAGACCCAGTACTTC. Translation: CASSLLSGSVKRETQYF.

To note about this clonotype: One junction end does not reproduce the germline sequence, and a read error may be involved. This rearrangement joins TRBV12-3 or TRBV12-4 to TRBJ1-3; D call uncertain. The CDR3 runs 14 residues. The CDR3 loop reads CASSLSGSGNAIYF. The DNA of the CDR3 is TGTGCCAGCAGTTTATCGGGCTCTGGAAACGCCATATATTTT.

This clonotype came up many times. The chain links TRBV24-1 to TRBJ2-7; D is perhaps TRBD1 (6 bases). With 4 bases removed from V and 7 bases from J, the gap between germline ends came to 19 bases. CDR1 is KGHDR and CDR2 is SFDVKD in the germline V gene. The CDR3 loop spans 15 amino acids. The CDR3 sequence is CATSEPNRERGEQYF. CDR3 coding DNA: TGTGCCACCAGTGAGCCAAACAGGGAGAGAGGGGAGCAGTACTTC.

This clonotype was detected a few times. The rearrangement joins TRBV20-1 to TRBJ2-7, with D perhaps TRBD2 (6 bases). The CDR3 totals 13 residues. Germline CDR1 and CDR2: DFQATT and SNEGSKA (reference sequence). Trimming took 3 bases from V and 2 from J, leaving 11 bases between them. The CDR3 DNA reads TGCAGTGCTAGCGGGAGTGGAGCCTACGAGCAGTACTTC. Encoded protein: CSASGSGAYEQYF.

This clonotype has at least ten counts. This CDR3 reads CATKPSSGNTIYF. CDR3 DNA: TGTGCCACCAAGCCGAGCTCTGGAAACACCATATATTTT. The rearrangement joins TRBV15 to TRBJ1-3, with no clear D. V lost 7 bases, J lost 0 bases, and 7 bases lay in between. CDR3 length: 13 residues. Per germline, CDR1 LNHNV and CDR2 YYDKDF (reference sequence).

At least ten counts were recorded for this clonotype. The chain carries TRBV6-5 and TRBJ1-2; D not certain. Germline-derived CDR1 and CDR2 are MNHEY and SVGAGI. CDR3 length equals 15 residues. The germline V and J ends were trimmed by 0 bases and 1 base, with 9 bases remaining between them. This chain's CDR3 is CASSYSSGLNYGYTF. The CDR3 bases are TGTGCCAGCAGTTACTCATCCGGACTTAACTATGGCTACACCTTC.

This clonotype appeared many times. V gene TRBV6-4 combines with J gene TRBJ1-5; 7 bases align to TRBD1. This CDR3 contains 17 residues. With 5 bases clipped from V and 4 bases from J, the junction kept 14 bases outside the gene matches. Per the germline V gene, CDR1 is MRHNA and CDR2 is SNTAGT. CDR3 region: CASSRGQPERINQPQHF. The CDR3 region has the DNA TGTGCCAGCAGTAGGGGACAGCCAGAAAGGATTAATCAGCCCCAGCATTTT.